This entry lists 24 T cell receptor beta chains sequenced from one sample in a study of T-cell reconstitution after alpha-beta-depleted transplantation in children. Preparation of the TCRbeta library used unique molecular identifiers. From the PCR reads, TCRdb called clonotypes with MiXCR, one entry per CDR3 protein. The sample lists 250,000 to 350,000 distinct CDR3 sequences; around 20% were seen once. The sequencing here drew on PBMCs, mostly from graft donor cells, taken 180 days after TCRalphabeta/CD19-depleted stem cell transplant. These receptors all come from a male patient between 10 and 17 years old who had a stem cell transplant for acute lymphoblastic leukemia, so the T cells may come from the graft donor.

This clonotype appeared a few times. The chain carries TRBV7-3 and TRBJ1-1; the D is unclear. The CDR3 is made up of 13 amino acids. Looked up from germline, CDR1 is SGHTA and CDR2 is FQGTGA. V was trimmed by 5 bases and J by 7 bases, leaving 14 bases between them. The CDR3 sequence: CASSPLNNGEAFF. CDR3 nucleotides: TGTGCCAGCAGCCCCCTTAATAACGGTGAAGCTTTCTTT.

The chain combines TRBV6-4 with TRBJ2-7; 9 bases line up with TRBD1. In germline, CDR1 is MRHNA, CDR2 SNTAGT. The V gene end was trimmed by 3 bases and the J gene end by 3 bases; junction bases not matched to a gene: 9. The CDR3 has 16 amino acids. The CDR3 nucleotides read TGTGCCAGCAGTGAAGGTCCGGGACAGGGATTCTACGAGCAGTACTTC. Protein product: CASSEGPGQGFYEQYF.

This clonotype was seen a handful of times. The chain's CDR3 is CASTSFSASNEKLFF. CDR3 coding DNA: TGTGCCAGCACATCTTTTTCGGCTTCTAATGAAAAACTGTTTTTT. The chain has TRBV12-3 or TRBV12-4 and TRBJ1-4; D gene ambiguous. V was pared by 7 bases and J by 3 bases, with 15 bases between. This CDR3 contains 15 residues.

The rearrangement links TRBV12-3 or TRBV12-4 to TRBJ1-5; D not resolved. V gave up 1 base and J gave up 6 bases, with 4 bases separating them. The CDR3 runs to 12 residues. CDR3 in DNA: TGTGCCAGCAGTTTAGTTCGTCAGCCCCAGCATTTT. Amino acids: CASSLVRQPQHF.

This clonotype was recorded a few times. CDR3 sequence: CASSRGTGGNEQFF. The CDR3 DNA reads as TGCGCCAGCAGCCGAGGGACAGGGGGCAATGAGCAGTTCTTC. The chain has TRBV5-1 and TRBJ2-1; 11 positions agree with TRBD1. Germline V gene data show CDR1 as SGHRS and CDR2 as YFSETQ. With V trimmed by 4 bases and J by 6 bases, 3 bases remained unmatched. The CDR3 contains 14 residues.

The V gene is TRBV2, the J gene TRBJ1-1; no reliable D call. The CDR3 loop spans 12 amino acids. Per germline, CDR1 SNHLY and CDR2 FYNNEI. Trimming shortened V by 3 bases and J by 7 bases, and 9 bases separated the two germline ends. In DNA form, the CDR3 reads TGTGCCAGCAGTGAGTTGGAGGTTGAAGCTTTCTTT. This translates into CASSELEVEAFF.

This clonotype was detected ten times or more. The rearrangement joins TRBV29-1 to TRBJ2-5, with 14 bases aligning to TRBD2. CDR1 SQVTM and CDR2 ANQGSEA come from the germline V gene. J was trimmed by 4 bases and V by 4 bases; bases with no gene match: 5. This CDR3 has 15 amino acids. The CDR3 sequence: CSVVRGLAGGETQYF. CDR3 nucleotide sequence: TGCAGCGTTGTCCGTGGACTAGCGGGAGGAGAGACCCAGTACTTC.

The gene calls are TRBV5-1 and TRBJ2-7, with 9 bases lining up with TRBD1. V lost 3 bases, J lost 5 bases, and 15 bases stayed unmatched. This CDR3 is built from 17 residues. Germline values: CDR1 SGHRS, CDR2 YFSETQ. In nucleotides, the CDR3 is TGCGCCAGCAGCTCGAGAAACTACAGGGGGCGCGGGGACGAGCAGTACTTC. Translating gives CASSSRNYRGRGDEQYF.

The V and J genes are TRBV18 and TRBJ2-7; 13 bases are shared with TRBD2. The CDR3 is 16 residues long. Per germline, CDR1 KGHSH and CDR2 LQKENI. V was clipped by 4 bases and J by 6 bases; unmatched bases: 9. The CDR3 here is CASSLGTSGINGEQYF. The CDR3 region has the DNA TGTGCCAGCTCACTCGGGACTAGCGGGATAAATGGCGAGCAGTACTTC. The whole variable domain, remainder taken from reference TRBV18 and TRBJ2-7, is NAGVMQNPRHLVRRRGQEARLRCSPMKGHSHVYWYRQLPEEGLKFMVYLQKENIIDESGMPKERFSAEFPKEGPSILRIQQVVRGDSAAYFCASSLGTSGINGEQYFGPGTRLTVT.

The chain employs TRBV3-1 and TRBJ2-5; D ambiguous. Per the germline V gene, CDR1 is LGHDT and CDR2 is YNNKEL (reference sequence). The CDR3 totals 13 residues. The ends were cut back, 2 bases at V and 7 bases at J, with 11 bases in the middle. CDR3 in DNA: TGTGCCAGCAGCCAAAAGCAACTCAGGACCCAGTACTTC. It codes for CASSQKQLRTQYF.

The chain carries TRBV7-9 and TRBJ2-7; tentative D call: TRBD2 (5 bases). The germline V gene has CDR1 SEHNR and CDR2 FQNEAQ (reference sequence). The ends were cut back, 5 bases at V and 0 bases at J, with 17 bases in the middle. The CDR3 is 16 residues long. For the CDR3, the DNA is TGTGCCAGCAGCGGGAGCGGCCCTATCAGCTCCTACGAGCAGTACTTC. Amino acids: CASSGSGPISSYEQYF.

The gene calls are TRBV15 and TRBJ2-5, with D perhaps matching TRBD2 (5 bases). CDR3 length equals 15 residues. The V end lost 0 bases, the J end lost 2 bases, and 10 bases lay between the germline ends. Looked up from germline, CDR1 is LNHNV and CDR2 is YYDKDF (reference sequence). The CDR3 loop is CATSRDRGRQETQYF. As DNA, the CDR3 is TGTGCCACCAGCAGAGATCGAGGGAGACAAGAGACCCAGTACTTC. Based on the CDR3 plus reference TRBV15 and TRBJ2-5, the full variable domain is DAMVIQNPRYQVTQFGKPVTLSCSQTLNHNVMYWYQQKSSQAPKLLFHYYDKDFNNEADTPDNFQSRRPNTSFCFLDIRSPGLGDTAMYLCATSRDRGRQETQYFGPGTRLLVL.

The V call is TRBV10-2, the J call TRBJ2-1; possible D gene TRBD2, 6 bases. V gave up 0 bases and J gave up 6 bases, with 12 bases separating them. CDR3 length: 15 amino acids. In germline, CDR1 is WSHSY, CDR2 SAAADI. CDR3 nucleotides: TGCGCCAGCAGTGAGTCTGGGCTAGCGACCAATGAGCAGTTCTTC. It specifies CASSESGLATNEQFF.

V and J are TRBV30 and TRBJ2-2; no firm D call. The germline CDR1 and CDR2 sequences are GTSNPN and SVGIG (reference sequence). This CDR3 is built from 14 residues. V shed 4 bases and J shed 1 base, with 10 bases lying between them. The CDR3 coding sequence is TGTGCCTGGAATTGGGCCATGAACACCGGGGAGCTGTTTTTT. It yields the protein CAWNWAMNTGELFF.

V is TRBV12-3 or TRBV12-4 and J is TRBJ2-3; 10 positions match TRBD2. The CDR3 totals 17 residues. The V segment lost 5 bases and the J segment 0 bases; nucleotides outside the gene matches: 8. DNA of the CDR3: TGTGCCAGCAGTCCACGAGAGACTAGCGGGAGCACAGATACGCAGTATTTT. Its protein is CASSPRETSGSTDTQYF.

On this clonotype itself: One junction end disagrees with the germline gene, perhaps due to a read error. CDR3 DNA: TGTGCCAGCAGCGCCGGGGGACTTACTCGCACGGATACGCAGTATTTT. This gives the protein CASSAGGLTRTDTQYF. This chain links TRBV7-2 with TRBJ2-3; TRBD2 is a possible D gene (6 bases). This CDR3 is built from 16 residues. The germline V gene encodes CDR1 SGHTA and CDR2 FQGNSA.

This clonotype was counted between two and nine times. The gene calls are TRBV7-9 and TRBJ2-1; 7 bases are a match to TRBD2. CDR3 length equals 15 residues. V trimming: 1 base; J trimming: 7 bases; junction bases outside the gene matches: 7. CDR1 and CDR2 (germline): SEHNR, FQNEAQ (reference sequence). Here the CDR3 DNA reads TGTGCCAGCAGCTTAGGTACCTCTAGCGGTAATGAGCAGTTCTTC. Protein product: CASSLGTSSGNEQFF.

The rearrangement uses TRBV5-1 and TRBJ2-3; D is ambiguous. The germline CDR1 and CDR2 sequences are SGHRS and YFSETQ. The CDR3 extends over 11 amino acids. V shed 4 bases and J shed 6 bases, with 6 bases lying between them. The CDR3 region has the DNA TGCGCCAGCAGCGCAGTGGATACGCAGTATTTT. This sequence encodes CASSAVDTQYF.

The sample holds a few counts of this clonotype. The chain couples TRBV15 to TRBJ2-7, with no clear D. The V end lost 1 base, the J end lost 4 bases, and 8 bases lay between the germline ends. The CDR3 consists of 13 residues. The germline V gene encodes CDR1 LNHNV and CDR2 YYDKDF (reference sequence). DNA for the CDR3: TGTGCCACCAGCAGAGTGGGTAGGTACGAGCAGTACTTC. It encodes CATSRVGRYEQYF.

This clonotype turned up a few times. The rearrangement links TRBV5-1 to TRBJ2-1; 7 bases fit TRBD2. Germline V gives CDR1 SGHRS, CDR2 YFSETQ. The CDR3 spans 15 residues. V lost 0 bases to trimming and J lost 4 bases; unmatched junction nucleotides: 4. The CDR3 coding sequence is TGCGCCAGCAGCTTGGTATCTAGCGGATACAATGAGCAGTTCTTC. Its protein product is CASSLVSSGYNEQFF. Full variable domain (remainder filled in from reference TRBV5-1 and TRBJ2-1): KAGVTQTPRYLIKTRGQQVTLSCSPISGHRSVSWYQQTPGQGLQFLFEYFSETQRNKGNFPGRFSGRQFSNSRSEMNVSTLELGDSALYLCASSLVSSGYNEQFFGPGTRLTVL.

The CDR3 region is CSARGRQALFSGANVLTF. In DNA, the CDR3 is TGCAGTGCTAGAGGGAGACAGGCTTTGTTTTCTGGGGCCAACGTCCTGACTTTC. V and J are TRBV20-1 and TRBJ2-6; weak D call: TRBD1 (6 bases). Trimming shortened V by 1 base and J by 1 base, and 17 bases separated the two germline ends. CDR1 and CDR2 from the germline V gene are DFQATT and SNEGSKA (reference sequence). This CDR3 spans 18 amino acids.

The chain uses TRBV6-6 and TRBJ2-7; D call uncertain. V lost 10 bases and J 2 bases, leaving 15 bases between the germline ends. Germline V lookup: CDR1 MNHNY, CDR2 SVGAGI (reference sequence). The CDR3 has 13 residues. The CDR3 sequence is CATVGRAAYEQYF. In DNA form, the CDR3 reads TGTGCCACTGTCGGACGGGCCGCCTACGAGCAGTACTTC.

The V call is TRBV27, the J call TRBJ2-3, with 10 bases lining up with TRBD1. Germline lookup yields CDR1 MNHEY and CDR2 SMNVEV (reference sequence). The CDR3 spans 17 residues. Trimming took 3 bases from V and 2 from J; bases not matched to a gene: 8. The CDR3 bases are TGTGCCAGCAGTTTCCTCAGCGGGACAGGGGACACAGATACGCAGTATTTT. Amino acids: CASSFLSGTGDTDTQYF.

This clonotype appeared a few times. The chain recombines TRBV6-4 with TRBJ1-2; 7 bases are shared with TRBD1. Germline loops: CDR1 MRHNA, CDR2 SNTAGT. V dropped 8 bases and J dropped 2; count of bases not matched to a gene: 5. The CDR3 has 13 residues. DNA of the CDR3: TGTGCCAGCCGACAGACAGGGAACTATGGCTACACCTTC. Residues: CASRQTGNYGYTF.